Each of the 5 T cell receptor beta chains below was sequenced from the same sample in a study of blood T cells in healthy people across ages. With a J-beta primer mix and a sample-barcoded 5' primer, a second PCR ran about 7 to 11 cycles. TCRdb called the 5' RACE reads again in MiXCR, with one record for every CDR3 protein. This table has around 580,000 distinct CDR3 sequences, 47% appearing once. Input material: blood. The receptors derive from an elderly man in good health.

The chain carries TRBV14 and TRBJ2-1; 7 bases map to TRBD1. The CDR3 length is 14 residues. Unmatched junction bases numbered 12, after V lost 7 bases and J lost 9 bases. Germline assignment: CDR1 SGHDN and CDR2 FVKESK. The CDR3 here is CASTDRVGWAEQFF. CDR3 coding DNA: TGTGCCAGCACCGACAGGGTGGGCTGGGCTGAGCAGTTCTTC.

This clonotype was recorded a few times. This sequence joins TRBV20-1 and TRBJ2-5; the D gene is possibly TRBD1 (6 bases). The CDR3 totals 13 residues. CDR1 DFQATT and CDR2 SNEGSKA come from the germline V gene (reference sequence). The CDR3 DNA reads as TGCAGCCCAATAAGGACAGAGCAAGAGACCCAGTACTTC. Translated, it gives CSPIRTEQETQYF.

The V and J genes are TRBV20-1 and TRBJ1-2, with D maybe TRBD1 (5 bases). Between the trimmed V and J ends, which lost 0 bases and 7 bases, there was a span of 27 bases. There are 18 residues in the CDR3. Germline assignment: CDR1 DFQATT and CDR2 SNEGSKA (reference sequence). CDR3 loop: CSARDLGSAGRALGGYTF. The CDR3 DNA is TGCAGTGCTAGAGATCTAGGTTCCGCGGGACGGGCCTTAGGTGGCTACACCTTC.

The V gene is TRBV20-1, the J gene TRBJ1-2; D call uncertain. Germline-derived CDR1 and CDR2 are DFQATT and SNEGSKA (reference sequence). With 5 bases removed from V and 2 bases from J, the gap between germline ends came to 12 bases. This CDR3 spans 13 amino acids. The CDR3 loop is CSASWTANYGYTF. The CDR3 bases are TGCAGTGCTTCCTGGACCGCCAACTATGGCTACACCTTC.

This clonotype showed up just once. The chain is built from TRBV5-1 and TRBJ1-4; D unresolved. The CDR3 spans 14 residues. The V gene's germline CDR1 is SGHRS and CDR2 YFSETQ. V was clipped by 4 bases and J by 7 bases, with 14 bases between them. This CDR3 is CASSNGRLIEKLFF. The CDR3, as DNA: TGCGCCAGCAGCAATGGACGCCTGATTGAAAAACTGTTTTTT.